These T cell receptor beta chains were read from a single sample in a study of blood T cell repertoires in COVID-19. Assay: immunoSEQ multiplex PCR; the TCRdb copy retains only in-frame clones and omits some. Of tens of thousands of clones listed, roughly 91% are singletons. Sequenced material: peripheral blood. These receptors were obtained from a human donor in a cohort sampled during active COVID-19. The CDR3 runs from the conserved cysteine through the conserved F or W. A D gene is named only where the DNA matches it firmly. The size entry is marked missing in some rows and otherwise reads once, few, many or a size class.

>TRBV27|TRBJ1-1|TRBD1|once
TGTGCCAGCAGTCGACGGACAGGGGGCTCAAACACTGAAGCTTTCTTT
CASSRRTGGSNTEAFF
>TRBV5-1|TRBJ2-2|TRBD2|-
TGCGCCAGCAGCTTGTTTAGCGGGGGGGCGAACACCGGGGAGCTGTTTTTT
CASSLFSGGANTGELFF
>TRBV5-1|TRBJ2-7|TRBD1|-
TGCGCCAGCAGCTTGGAACAGGGGGGTAACGAGCAGTACTTC
CASSLEQGGNEQYF
>TRBV11-3|TRBJ1-4|TRBD1|-
TGTGCCAGCAGCCTAAGTATAGGACAGGGGTCGCTTAAACTGTTTTTT
CASSLSIGQGSLKLFF
>TRBV29-1|TRBJ2-3|-|-
TGCAGCGTTGTTCGCGCTGCAGGGGCAAGCACAGATACGCAGTATTTT
CSVVRAAGASTDTQYF
>TRBV19|TRBJ2-3|TRBD2|-
TGTGCCAGTAGTCGGCGACTAGCGGGAGGGCAGTATTTT
CASSRRLAGGQYF
>TRBV18|TRBJ2-1|TRBD1|-
TGTGCCAGCTCTCCCGGACAGGGGGGAGGCTACAATGAGCAGTTCTTC
CASSPGQGGGYNEQFF
>TRBV19|TRBJ2-4|TRBD1|-
TGTGCCAGTAGGACTACTGACAGGGGGCCCGGCAAAAACATTCAGTACTTC
CASRTTDRGPGKNIQYF
>TRBV28|TRBJ1-2|TRBD1|-
TGTGCCAGCACCTCTAACAGGGGGGGCTACACCTTC
CASTSNRGGYTF
>TRBV5-1|TRBJ1-3|-|few
TGCGCCAGCAGCTTGGCCGGGTGGGACACCATATATTTT
CASSLAGWDTIYF
>TRBV5-4|TRBJ2-5|-|-
TGTGCCAGCAGGTTGGGTAGCAGAGAGACCCAGTACTTC
CASRLGSRETQYF
>TRBV11-3|TRBJ2-1|-|-
TGTGCCAGCAGTCCAGCCCCGGGACACCATCCTGAGCAGTTCTTC
CASSPAPGHHPEQFF
>TRBV19|TRBJ2-6|-|-
TGTGCCAGTATTGGAACGGGGTTCCAAGCCCCCTCTGGGGCCAACGTCCTGACTTTC
CASIGTGFQAPSGANVLTF
>TRBV19|TRBJ1-6|-|-
TGTGCCTCGGGGGAGACAGCCCGTCCCCCCCTCCACTTT
CASGETARPPLHF
>TRBV6-5|TRBJ1-6|-|-
TGTGCCAGCAGTTTCGCCCACAGGGAAGGTGATTCACCCCTCCACTTT
CASSFAHREGDSPLHF
>TRBV19|TRBJ1-2|-|-
TGTGCCAGTAGTATTACAGAGAACTATGGCTACACCTTC
CASSITENYGYTF
>TRBV7-2|TRBJ1-2|TRBD1|-
TGTGCCAGCAGTTTGCCCTCCGGGACAGGGGACTATGGCTACACCTTC
CASSLPSGTGDYGYTF
>TRBV7-9|TRBJ2-5|-|-
TGTGCCAGCAGCTTGTTTGGGGGGGGGCCCGAGACCCAGTACTTC
CASSLFGGGPETQYF
>TRBV29-1|TRBJ2-5|TRBD1|once
TGCAGCGTTGAAGGGGGGACAGGAGGGAGTAGGGAGACCCAGTACTTC
CSVEGGTGGSRETQYF
>TRBV9|TRBJ2-3|-|once
TGTGCCAGCAGCCCGAGGGGGCCCGGGGGGGCCCGCCTTAGCACAGATACGCAGTATTTT
CASSPRGPGGARLSTDTQYF
>TRBV20-1|TRBJ2-7|TRBD2|-
TGCAGTGCTAGTCGCGGGGGGCCCTACGAGCAGTACTTC
CSASRGGPYEQYF
>TRBV7-8|TRBJ2-7|-|-
TGTGCCAGCAGCCGCCTTCAGGGTCCCTACGAGCAGTACTTC
CASSRLQGPYEQYF
>TRBV12-3/TRBV12-4|TRBJ2-7|TRBD1|-
TGTGCCAGCAGGGACAGGGGTAGCTACGAGCAGTACTTC
CASRDRGSYEQYF
>TRBV28|TRBJ2-1|-|-
TGTGCCAGCATTAAGATGGGACAAAGATTCTTC
CASIKMGQRFF
>TRBV27|TRBJ1-1|TRBD1|-
TGTGCCAGCTCGGACAGGGGGAACACTGAAGCTTTCTTT
CASSDRGNTEAFF
>TRBV5-1|TRBJ2-3|TRBD2|-
TGCGCCAGCAGCTTGGCGGTAAGCGGGGGAACAGATACGCAGTATTTT
CASSLAVSGGTDTQYF
>TRBV30|TRBJ2-2|-|few
TGTGCCTGGAGTGTGGCAGCCTATAGGAGCACCGGGGAGCTGTTTTTT
CAWSVAAYRSTGELFF
>TRBV7-3|TRBJ2-1|-|-
TGTGCCAGCAGCTCCCGTGGTAGCGGAAACTACAATGAGCAGTTCTTC
CASSSRGSGNYNEQFF
>TRBV29-1|TRBJ2-3|TRBD2|-
TGCAGCACTCCCGGGGACAGCCTACTAGCGGGGGCCCCCTTGAGCACAGATACGCAGTATTTT
CSTPGDSLLAGAPLSTDTQYF
>TRBV19|TRBJ2-6|TRBD1|-
TGTGCCAGTAGCCTTTTTGGGACAGGGCGATCTGGGGCCAACGTCCTGACTTTC
CASSLFGTGRSGANVLTF
>TRBV19|TRBJ2-3|TRBD2|once
TGTGCCAGTAGTAAGCCTAGCGGGAGCACAGATACGCAGTATTTT
CASSKPSGSTDTQYF
>TRBV11-2|TRBJ2-7|-|-
TGTGCCAGCAGTCAGGGGACCCACGAGCAGTACTTC
CASSQGTHEQYF
>TRBV7-6|TRBJ2-5|TRBD2|-
TGTGCCAGCAGCCTCCCTAGGGGAGGGCAAGAGACCCAGTACTTC
CASSLPRGGQETQYF
>TRBV28|TRBJ1-5|TRBD1|-
TGTGCCAGCAGTCCGACAGGGGGACTTAATCAGCCCCAGCATTTT
CASSPTGGLNQPQHF
>TRBV9|TRBJ2-1|TRBD2|-
TGTGCCAGCAGCGTTACTAGCGGGAGCTTGAAGGGTGAGCAGTTCTTC
CASSVTSGSLKGEQFF
>TRBV15|TRBJ1-3|-|-
TGTGCCACCAGCCCACGGACAGACTCTGGAAACACCATATATTTT
CATSPRTDSGNTIYF
>TRBV6-5|TRBJ2-5|-|-
TGTGCCAGCGTTAGTTTGTTACAAGAGACCCAGTACTTC
CASVSLLQETQYF
>TRBV3-1/TRBV3-2|TRBJ2-7|TRBD2|-
TGTGCCAGCAGCCAAGCGCCCGGGGGGTCCTACGAGCAGTACTTC
CASSQAPGGSYEQYF
>TRBV11-1|TRBJ1-1|-|medium-sized
TGTGCCAGCAGCTCCAGGGGTCTGGGCACTGAAGCTTTCTTT
CASSSRGLGTEAFF
>TRBV2|TRBJ1-5|-|once
TGTGCCAGCAGTGAAGAGGGGTTAGGCAATCAGCCCCAGCATTTT
CASSEEGLGNQPQHF
>TRBV27|TRBJ2-2|TRBD1|-
TGTGCCAGCAGTTGGGGGACAGGGCAGTGGGTTGGGGACACCGGGGAGCTGTTTTTT
CASSWGTGQWVGDTGELFF
>TRBV15|TRBJ2-1|TRBD2|-
TGTGCCACCAGCAGAGTACCGGCTAGCGGCCCTCTAAGGAATGAGCAGTTCTTC
CATSRVPASGPLRNEQFF
>TRBV19|TRBJ2-1|TRBD2|-
TGTGCCAGTAGTGAGGCGGGAGTCTCCAATGAGCAGTTCTTC
CASSEAGVSNEQFF
>TRBV11-2|TRBJ2-7|TRBD2|few
TGTGCCAGCAGCTTAATCCGGGAGGTTGGAGAGCAGTACTTC
CASSLIREVGEQYF
>TRBV7-9|TRBJ2-1|-|-
TGTGCCAGCAGCTCCCTGAGGCCTCTAGCTACGAGCTCCTACAATGAGCAGTTCTTC
CASSSLRPLATSSYNEQFF
>TRBV2|TRBJ2-3|TRBD2|-
TGTGCCAGCAGTGTACCTAGCGGGAGAAGTGATACGCAGTATTTT
CASSVPSGRSDTQYF
>TRBV25-1|TRBJ1-4|-|-
TGTGCCAGCAGTGGACAAGCCCGCTACCTTGCAACTAATGAAAAACTGTTTTTT
CASSGQARYLATNEKLFF
>TRBV7-2|TRBJ2-1|TRBD2|-
TGTGCCAGCAGCTCCGGTGGTAGCGGGGGGGCTTCCTACAATGAGCAGTTCTTC
CASSSGGSGGASYNEQFF
>TRBV6-2/TRBV6-3|TRBJ2-2|-|-
TGTGCCAGCAGTTCGACAGGTTTGAACACCGGGGAGCTGTTTTTT
CASSSTGLNTGELFF
>TRBV5-5|TRBJ2-2|-|-
TGTGCCAGCAGCTTCGGGGGTGGAAACACCGGGGAGCTGTTTTTT
CASSFGGGNTGELFF
>TRBV7-2|TRBJ2-5|-|-
TGTGCCAGCAGCTTAGGGAAGACTAGAAGCCAAGAGACCCAGTACTTC
CASSLGKTRSQETQYF
>TRBV24-1|TRBJ1-1|-|-
TGTGCCACCAGTGATTTTCCACTGGGACACCCCGAACGGGACACTGAAGCTTTCTTT
CATSDFPLGHPERDTEAFF
>TRBV3-1/TRBV3-2|TRBJ2-7|TRBD1|-
TGTGCCAGCAGCCAAGATACACAGGGGGTGACCTACGAGCAGTACTTC
CASSQDTQGVTYEQYF